The 10 T cell receptor beta chains below were found in one sample sequenced in a study of cytomegalovirus exposure and HLA in healthy donors. PCR used 60 Vbeta primers and 13 Jbeta primers. Profiling relied on immunoSEQ multiplex PCR, and the TCRdb table lists in-frame clones only, not all of them. The sample lists a few hundred thousand clones, 60% to 85% occurring once. The sequencing input was PBMCs. The receptors here all came from a man between 35 and 55 years old in good health and CMV-seronegative.

The rearrangement uses TRBV10-3 and TRBJ1-2, with D perhaps matching TRBD1 (5 bases). CDR3 length: 14 residues. The germline V gene encodes CDR1 ENHRY and CDR2 SYGVKD. With 3 bases removed from V and 8 bases from J, the gap between germline ends came to 16 bases. The CDR3 protein is CAISDVRREGGYTF. Here the CDR3 DNA reads TGTGCCATCAGTGACGTCAGGCGGGAGGGGGGCTACACCTTC.

The chain has TRBV4-1 and TRBJ1-2; D remains ambiguous. Per germline, CDR1 MGHRA and CDR2 YSYEKL. The CDR3 has 13 residues. Between the trimmed V and J ends, which lost 0 bases and 4 bases, there was a span of 6 bases. CDR3 sequence: CASSQESGYGYTF. CDR3 DNA: TGCGCCAGCAGCCAAGAATCGGGCTATGGCTACACCTTC.

The rearrangement joins TRBV5-4 to TRBJ2-3; tentatively, D is TRBD2 (6 bases). CDR1 and CDR2 from the germline V gene are SGHNT and YYREEE (reference sequence). CDR3 length equals 17 residues. Trimming pared 4 bases from V and 5 bases from J, leaving 23 bases between. CDR3 loop: CASSNRVSGSSVDTQYF. Written as DNA, the CDR3 is TGTGCCAGCAGCAACCGGGTGTCAGGTTCTAGCGTAGATACGCAGTATTTT.

About this clone: The same CDR3 arises from other DNA sequences in this sample as well. The V gene is TRBV18, the J gene TRBJ2-3, with D unclear. CDR1 is KGHSH and CDR2 is LQKENI in the germline V gene. The length of the CDR3 is 12 residues. V was cut by 3 bases and J by 3 bases, with 4 bases left in between. The CDR3 region has the DNA TGTGCCAGCTCACCCAATACAGATACGCAGTATTTT. Protein product: CASSPNTDTQYF.

This rearrangement joins TRBV5-3 to TRBJ2-2, with D possibly matching TRBD2 (5 bases). TRBV5-3 qualifies as an ORF whose function is uncertain. The CDR3 is made up of 14 amino acids. V lost 0 bases, J lost 9 bases, and 12 bases lay in between. Here the CDR3 DNA reads TGTGCCAGAAGCTTGGTAATTAGCGACCGGGAGCTGTTTTTT. Amino acids: CARSLVISDRELFF.

This clone is a singleton in its sample. V gene TRBV5-8 combines with J gene TRBJ1-1; D is possibly TRBD1 (6 bases). CDR1 SGHTS and CDR2 YDEGEE come from the germline V gene. V dropped 1 base and J dropped 4 bases, with 8 bases sitting between them. The CDR3 totals 13 residues. CDR3 DNA sequence: TGTGCCAGCAGCTTGCTCAGGGGCACTGAAGCTTTCTTT. Translated, it gives CASSLLRGTEAFF. Complete variable domain (other parts from reference TRBV5-8 and TRBJ1-1): EAGVTQSPTHLIKTRGQQATLRCSPISGHTSVYWYQQALGLGLQFLLWYDEGEERNRGNFPPRFSGRQFPNYSSELNVNALELEDSALYLCASSLLRGTEAFFGQGTRLTVV.

This clone has a single count. This rearrangement joins TRBV20-1 to TRBJ2-5; no definite D call. This CDR3 region has 10 residues. Germline assignment: CDR1 DFQATT and CDR2 SNEGSKA (reference sequence). In nucleotides, the CDR3 is TGCAGAGACTCGCAAGAGACCCAGTACTTC. Translated: CRDSQETQYF.

The rearrangement links TRBV7-3 to TRBJ2-7, with 11 bases lining up with TRBD1. The CDR3 covers 13 residues. The trim removed 2 bases at V and 7 bases at J, leaving 1 base unmatched. Germline V gives CDR1 SGHTA, CDR2 FQGTGA. The CDR3 here is CASSLGTGGEQYF. In nucleotides, the CDR3 is TGTGCCAGCAGCTTAGGGACAGGGGGAGAGCAGTACTTC.

V and J are TRBV7-9 and TRBJ1-6, with 7 nucleotides matching TRBD1. CDR1 and CDR2 (germline): SEHNR, FQNEAQ (reference sequence). J was trimmed by 2 bases and V by 5 bases; bases with no gene match: 3. The CDR3 length is 15 residues. In DNA, the CDR3 is TGTGCCAGCAGCCCGGACAGGACCTATAATTCACCCCTCCACTTT. Translation gives CASSPDRTYNSPLHF. Full variable domain (outside the CDR3, taken from reference TRBV7-9 and TRBJ1-6): DTGVSQNPRHKITKRGQNVTFRCDPISEHNRLYWYRQTLGQGPEFLTYFQNEAQLEKSRLLSDRFSAERPKGSFSTLEIQRTEQGDSAMYLCASSPDRTYNSPLHFGNGTRLTVT.

The V gene is TRBV19, the J gene TRBJ2-1; possibly TRBD1 for D (6 bases). V was pared by 5 bases and J by 1 base, with 12 bases between. The CDR3 covers 15 residues. CDR1 LNHDA and CDR2 SQIVND come from the germline V gene (reference sequence). The chain's CDR3 is CASSPSGHSYNEQFF. The CDR3 coding sequence is TGTGCCAGTAGTCCTTCGGGACATTCCTACAATGAGCAGTTCTTC.